The TCR beta chain under discussion was sequenced for a study of T cell repertoires in cytomegalovirus infection. Study as a whole: Both CMV infection and a matching HLA type were indicated by public TCR beta signatures. Study results and limitations: Using cumulative public TCR beta family frequency, the authors identified those who carried CMV together with the relevant HLA.

Trimming took 6 bases from V and 4 from J, leaving 15 bases between them. The CDR3 contains 14 residues. TCRdb processed the reads anew with MiXCR; each CDR3 protein has one entry. The profile shows about 530,000 distinct CDR3 sequences, about 30% of them singletons. In regard to this clonotype: Its antigen is not identified.

Sequencing used PBMCs. The gene calls are TRBV12-3 or TRBV12-4 and TRBJ1-1; D possibly corresponds to TRBD1 (5 bases). This TCR came from a human donor in good health (CMV status not recorded). Some clones in this sample may be carry-over from other donors' samples. The CDR3 coding sequence is TGTGCCAGCAGGGTCGGGGGGGGTGGCACTGAAGCTTTCTTT. It translates to CASRVGGGGTEAFF.